This entry describes one T cell receptor beta chain. This sample is drawn from a study of blood T cell repertoires in COVID-19. Study details: Samples came from the United States, Italy and Spain, spanning acute and convalescent COVID-19.

The V gene lost 6 bases and the J gene lost 0 bases, with 11 bases spanning the gap. CDR1 and CDR2 (germline): MNHNY, SVGAGI (reference sequence). The CDR3 is made up of 15 amino acids. Source study methods: Nucleated cell counts were estimated from reference gene primer amplification. Sequencing was performed with immunoSEQ multiplex PCR; in TCRdb, only in-frame clones are kept and a portion is missing. V and J calls and clone size are as listed in that table; D and trimming were resolved from the DNA. The sample has approximately 200,000 clones, around 81% seen once; the top ten hold 2% to 2.5%. V and J are TRBV6-6 and TRBJ1-4; D is ambiguous. This sequence originates from a woman aged 55-69 years with acute or convalescent COVID-19. Material: peripheral blood. DNA for the CDR3: TGTGCCAGCAGGAAAAACTTTGCAACTAATGAAAAACTGTTTTTT. Its translation: CASRKNFATNEKLFF.